This TCR beta chain was documented in a study of blood T cells in healthy people across ages. Points from the study as a whole: A greater number of naive CD4+ cells and higher diversity distinguished long-lived donors from aged donors.

This CDR3 has 13 residues. V lost 4 bases and J lost 7, with 11 bases in between. Germline V CDR1 and CDR2: SNHLY, FYNNEI. This clonotype was seen more than once but under ten times. The antigen is not known. Each donor supplied approximately 10 milliliters of peripheral blood. A sample-barcoded 5' primer and a J-beta primer mix were used in a second PCR of roughly 7 to 12 cycles. TCRdb processed the 5' RACE reads anew with MiXCR; each CDR3 protein has one entry. This sample carries roughly 570,000 distinct CDR3 sequences, 25% to 30% of them seen once, and the ten largest clones take approximately 17%.

The genes are TRBV2 and TRBJ1-3; weak D call: TRBD1 (5 bases). The material sequenced was blood. This TCR came from a woman in her 70s in good health. CDR3 in amino acids: CASSGETANTIYF. For the CDR3, the DNA is TGTGCCAGCAGTGGGGAGACAGCGAACACCATATATTTT.